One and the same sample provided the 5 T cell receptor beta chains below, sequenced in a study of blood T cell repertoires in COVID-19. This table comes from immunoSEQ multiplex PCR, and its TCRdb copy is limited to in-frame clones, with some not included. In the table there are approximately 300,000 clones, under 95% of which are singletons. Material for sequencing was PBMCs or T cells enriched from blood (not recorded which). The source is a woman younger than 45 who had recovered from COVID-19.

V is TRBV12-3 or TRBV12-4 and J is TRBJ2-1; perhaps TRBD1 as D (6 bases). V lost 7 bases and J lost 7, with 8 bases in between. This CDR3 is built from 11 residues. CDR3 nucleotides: TGTGCCAGCAACACAGGGAATGAGCAGTTCTTC. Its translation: CASNTGNEQFF.

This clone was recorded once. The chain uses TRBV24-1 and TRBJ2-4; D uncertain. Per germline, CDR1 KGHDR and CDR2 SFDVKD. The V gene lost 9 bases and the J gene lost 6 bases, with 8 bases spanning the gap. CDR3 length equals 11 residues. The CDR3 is CATGDGNIQYF. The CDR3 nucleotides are TGTGCCACCGGAGACGGAAACATTCAGTACTTC.

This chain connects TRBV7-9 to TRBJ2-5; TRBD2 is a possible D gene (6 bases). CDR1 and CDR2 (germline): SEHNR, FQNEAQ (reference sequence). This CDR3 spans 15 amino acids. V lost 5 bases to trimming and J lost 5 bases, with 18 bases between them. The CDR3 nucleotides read TGTGCCAGCAGCCTAGGTTATTCCGGAGGGGAGACCCAGTACTTC. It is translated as CASSLGYSGGETQYF.

The CDR3 loop reads CASSPPVRDTDYEQYF. CDR3 DNA: TGTGCCAGCAGCCCTCCGGTCCGGGACACAGACTACGAGCAGTACTTC. J is TRBJ2-7 and V is TRBV7-9, with D possibly being TRBD1 (6 bases). Trimming took 5 bases from V and 3 from J, leaving 20 bases between them. Germline values: CDR1 SEHNR, CDR2 FQNEAQ (reference sequence). CDR3 size: 16 residues.

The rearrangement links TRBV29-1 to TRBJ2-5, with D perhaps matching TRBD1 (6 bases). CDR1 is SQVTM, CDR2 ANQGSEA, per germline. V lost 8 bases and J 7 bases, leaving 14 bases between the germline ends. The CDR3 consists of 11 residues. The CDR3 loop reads CSITGMGTQYF. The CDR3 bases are TGCAGCATTACAGGGATGGGGACCCAGTACTTC.